Listed here are 23 T cell receptor beta chains from one sample, sequenced in a study of neurological immune-mediated disorders. TCRdb re-called the 5' RACE reads through MiXCR, storing one row per CDR3 protein. The table has over 15,000 distinct CDR3 sequences, approximately 26% seen once. The material sequenced was PBMCs. These receptors all stem from a man aged 50-60 years with HTLV-1-associated myelopathy (HAM/TSP).

This chain connects TRBV5-1 to TRBJ2-7; tentative D call: TRBD1 (5 bases). This CDR3 spans 14 amino acids. Germline V gives CDR1 SGHRS, CDR2 YFSETQ. V shed 1 base and J shed 0 bases, with 8 bases lying between them. The DNA of the CDR3 is TGCGCCAGCAGCTTGTTAGGACACTCCTACGAGCAGTACTTC. Its protein product is CASSLLGHSYEQYF.

The chain employs TRBV20-1 and TRBJ2-3; perhaps TRBD2 as D (6 bases). CDR3 length equals 16 residues. Germline assignment: CDR1 DFQATT and CDR2 SNEGSKA (reference sequence). Trimming cost V 3 bases and J 0 bases, with 16 bases left between them. The CDR3 sequence is CSASGSGAASTDTQYF. CDR3 in DNA: TGCAGTGCTAGCGGTTCGGGAGCGGCAAGCACAGATACGCAGTATTTT.

The genes are TRBV7-2 and TRBJ2-1; 8 nucleotides agree with TRBD2. CDR1 is SGHTA, CDR2 FQGNSA, per germline. The CDR3 loop spans 16 amino acids. After removal of 1 base from V and 0 bases from J, the junction contained 2 bases not matched to a gene. CDR3 amino acids: CASSLERGPSYNEQFF. In DNA, the CDR3 is TGTGCCAGCAGCTTAGAGCGGGGGCCCTCCTACAATGAGCAGTTCTTC.

This clonotype came up a few times. This rearrangement joins TRBV18 to TRBJ1-4; D is perhaps TRBD1 (5 bases). This CDR3 has 16 amino acids. Germline V CDR1 and CDR2: KGHSH, LQKENI. The germline V and J ends were trimmed by 0 bases and 5 bases, with 13 bases remaining between them. The CDR3 DNA sequence: TGTGCCAGCTCACCACCGATCACGACAGCGAATGAAAAACTGTTTTTT. This encodes CASSPPITTANEKLFF.

This clonotype showed up just a few times. The chain joins TRBV5-4 to TRBJ2-3; no firm D call. Germline CDR1 SGHNT, CDR2 YYREEE (reference sequence). V was cut by 4 bases and J by 6 bases, with 12 bases left in between. The CDR3 length is 13 residues. The CDR3 nucleotides read TGTGCCAGCAGCCCTTCGGCGCCCGATACGCAGTATTTT. Translated: CASSPSAPDTQYF.

This clonotype was counted at least ten times. The chain combines TRBV5-5 with TRBJ1-1; D gene uncertain. Per the germline V gene, CDR1 is SGHKS and CDR2 is YYEKEE (reference sequence). Trimming shortened V by 0 bases and J by 1 base, and 10 bases separated the two germline ends. This CDR3 region has 15 residues. CDR3 sequence reads: CASSLGPGKNTEAFF. The CDR3 DNA sequence: TGTGCCAGCAGCTTGGGTCCGGGGAAGAACACTGAAGCTTTCTTT.

This clonotype was seen once. This sequence joins TRBV5-1 and TRBJ2-3, with TRBD2 matching 7 bases. There are 16 residues in the CDR3. The V gene end was trimmed by 5 bases and the J gene end by 0 bases; junction bases not matched to a gene: 9. Germline V gene sequence: CDR1 SGHRS, CDR2 YFSETQ. The CDR3, as DNA: TGCGCCAGCAGTAAAGGCGGGGGTACCAGCACAGATACGCAGTATTTT. This codes for CASSKGGGTSTDTQYF.

The chain uses TRBV21-1 and TRBJ2-4; the table's D call TRBD1 went unverified against the DNA. TRBV21-1 is marked as a pseudogene. The CDR3 has 14 residues. The CDR3 spells CASRLQGAKNIQYF. In DNA, the CDR3 is TGTGCCAGCAGGCTCCAGGGGGCCAAAAACATTCAGTACTTC.

The CDR3 sequence: CASRKAGSYEQYF. CDR3 nucleotides: TGTGCCAGCCGAAAAGCGGGGTCCTACGAGCAGTACTTC. V is TRBV12-3 or TRBV12-4 and J is TRBJ2-7, with 7 positions matching TRBD2. The CDR3 totals 13 residues. V shed 8 bases and J 1 base; nucleotides not matched to a gene: 5.

The chain uses TRBV9 and TRBJ2-2; D possibly uses TRBD1 or TRBD2 (5 bases each). V lost 0 bases and J 4 bases, leaving 10 bases between the germline ends. Per the germline V gene, CDR1 is SGDLS and CDR2 is YYNGEE. The CDR3 runs 15 residues. As DNA, the CDR3 is TGTGCCAGCAGCGTAGATGGGGGATCCACCGGGGAGCTGTTTTTT. Translation: CASSVDGGSTGELFF.

This clonotype has only a few counts. V usage is TRBV24-1 and J usage is TRBJ2-3; D is unclear. V dropped 4 bases and J dropped 3 bases, with 16 bases sitting between them. This CDR3 contains 16 residues. Per the germline V gene, CDR1 is KGHDR and CDR2 is SFDVKD. The CDR3 here is CATSDPNQVGTDTQYF. The DNA of the CDR3 is TGTGCCACCAGTGACCCCAACCAGGTCGGTACAGATACGCAGTATTTT.

With respect to this clonotype: A much larger clone lies a single base off, so this may be a read error. The chain carries TRBV10-3 and TRBJ1-1, with 7 bases lining up with TRBD1. CDR1 and CDR2 (germline): ENHRY, SYGVKD. There are 14 residues in the CDR3. The CDR3 here is CAIRTSTGDTEDFF. The DNA for the CDR3 is TGTGCCATCAGGACGTCTACAGGGGATACTGAAGATTTCTTT.

This clonotype was recorded many times. The chain carries TRBV18 and TRBJ2-5; unclear D gene. From germline, CDR1 is KGHSH and CDR2 LQKENI. The CDR3 sequence is 16 residues long. V lost 3 bases to trimming and J lost 0 bases, with 14 bases between them. For the CDR3, the DNA is TGTGCCAGCTCACCGACACACACAGACCACCAAGAGACCCAGTACTTC. Protein: CASSPTHTDHQETQYF.

The chain couples TRBV5-1 to TRBJ2-2, with D perhaps matching TRBD1 (7 bases). The CDR3 spans 15 residues. Trimming stripped 4 bases from V and 4 bases from J, with 14 bases between. Germline V gene sequence: CDR1 SGHRS, CDR2 YFSETQ. The CDR3 DNA reads as TGCGCCAGCAGCATCCAGGGGGGAAGCACCGGGGAGCTGTTTTTT. It yields the protein CASSIQGGSTGELFF.

V usage is TRBV5-1 and J usage is TRBJ2-2, with D possibly TRBD1 on 6 matching bases. Trimming took 2 bases from V and 4 from J, leaving 12 bases between them. The CDR3 loop spans 15 amino acids. In germline, CDR1 is SGHRS, CDR2 YFSETQ. The CDR3 coding sequence is TGCGCCAGCAGCTTCACAGGGTTGGGCACCGGGGAGCTGTTTTTT. Its protein is CASSFTGLGTGELFF.

This clonotype was found many times. The chain combines TRBV3-1 with TRBJ2-3; 7 bases align to TRBD2. From germline, CDR1 is LGHDT and CDR2 YNNKEL (reference sequence). V lost 5 bases to trimming and J lost 4 bases; unmatched junction nucleotides: 3. This CDR3 has 13 residues. The CDR3 sequence is CASSARGADTQYF. CDR3 DNA: TGTGCCAGCAGCGCTCGGGGGGCAGATACGCAGTATTTT.

The table lists this clonotype with a few counts. The chain employs TRBV9 and TRBJ2-1; D assignment may be TRBD1 or TRBD2 (5 bases each). Trimming took 0 bases from V and 4 from J, leaving 11 bases between them. Germline assignment: CDR1 SGDLS and CDR2 YYNGEE. The length of the CDR3 is 15 residues. CDR3 region: CASSVEVGEYNEQFF. The CDR3 DNA reads TGTGCCAGCAGCGTAGAGGTGGGGGAGTACAATGAGCAGTTCTTC.

This sequence joins TRBV28 and TRBJ1-6; maybe TRBD1 (5 bases). CDR3 length: 14 residues. The germline V and J ends were trimmed by 6 bases and 7 bases, with 13 bases remaining between them. From germline, CDR1 is MDHEN and CDR2 SYDVKM. This CDR3 is CASRKDRINSPLHF. As DNA, the CDR3 is TGTGCCAGCAGGAAAGACAGAATAAATTCACCCCTCCACTTT.

This clonotype appeared once. The chain links TRBV20-1 to TRBJ2-7, with TRBD2 identical over 7 bases. CDR1 DFQATT and CDR2 SNEGSKA come from the germline V gene (reference sequence). The V gene end was trimmed by 3 bases and the J gene end by 5 bases; junction bases not matched to a gene: 4. This CDR3 contains 12 residues. This CDR3 is CSASRDYHEQYF. CDR3 sequence (DNA): TGCAGTGCTAGTAGGGACTACCACGAGCAGTACTTC.

V gene TRBV29-1 combines with J gene TRBJ2-3; D might be TRBD2 (7 bases). The CDR3 loop spans 13 amino acids. V lost 7 bases and J lost 0, with 11 bases in between. CDR1 is SQVTM, CDR2 ANQGSEA, per germline. CDR3 nucleotide sequence: TGCAGCGGAAGGGGGGGGAGCACAGATACGCAGTATTTT. It is translated as CSGRGGSTDTQYF.

This clonotype has only a few counts. This chain uses TRBV7-8 with TRBJ2-7, with TRBD2 matching over 8 bases. The V segment lost 9 bases and the J segment 4 bases; nucleotides outside the gene matches: 11. The CDR3 sequence is 14 residues long. Germline V lookup: CDR1 SGHVS, CDR2 FQNEAQ. CDR3 region: CASPREGDWYEQYF. The CDR3 nucleotides read TGTGCCAGTCCCCGGGAGGGGGATTGGTACGAGCAGTACTTC.

V gene TRBV28 combines with J gene TRBJ1-5; 10 nucleotides align to TRBD1. Per germline, CDR1 MDHEN and CDR2 SYDVKM. The V and J ends lost 3 bases and 2 bases, in that order; junction bases with no gene match: 4. The CDR3 has 16 residues. CDR3 residues: CASSFPTGGRNQPQHF. In DNA form, the CDR3 reads TGTGCCAGCAGTTTCCCGACAGGGGGCCGCAATCAGCCCCAGCATTTT.

The chain links TRBV7-2 to TRBJ2-7; a weak D match, TRBD1 (5 bases). The germline V and J ends were trimmed by 5 bases and 3 bases, with 14 bases remaining between them. Germline lookup yields CDR1 SGHTA and CDR2 FQGNSA. The CDR3 sequence is 14 residues long. The CDR3 bases are TGTGCCAGCAGCAAAGAGACAGTCGTCTACGAGCAGTACTTC. Translated: CASSKETVVYEQYF.